This T cell receptor beta chain comes out of a study of CD8+ T cells in alopecia areata (dated 2018 in TCRdb). Background for the entire study: The treated patients, all with moderate-to-severe alopecia areata, were enrolled in an open-label pilot trial of oral tofacitinib given at 5 to 10 mg twice daily. Tofacitinib was administered for 6 to 18 months, and 6 months of follow-up off drug were then conducted to assess delayed response and recurrence. The study used high-throughput TCRbeta sequencing to examine T cell clonal expansion in alopecia areata, in both the C3H/HeJ mouse model and human patients. Scalp tissue and sorted CD4+ and CD8+ peripheral blood T cells from patchy and totalis/universalis alopecia areata patients and from healthy controls were covered by human TCRbeta sequencing. Patients on tofacitinib were biopsied at baseline and after 4 and 24 weeks of treatment, and several of the patients also had a later scalp biopsy. Clonality in the scalp was compared among normal scalp (n=4), patchy alopecia areata scalp (n=8), and alopecia totalis/universalis scalp (n=8). The RNA source kit depended on sample type: the PAXgene miRNA kit for fixed scalp, the miRNeasy kit for PBMCs, and the RNeasy kit for mouse skin. TCRbeta CDR3 regions were amplified by immunoSEQ multiplex PCR using 35 Vbeta forward and 13 Jbeta reverse primers. The investigation overall reported the following: Shared TCR sequences between patients were less evident than in mice, which may be partly attributable to HLA diversity in the patient population. Higher clonality and more expanded CD8+ clones were observed in lesional scalp than in normal scalp, particularly in alopecia totalis/universalis, a finding suggestive of antigenic drive. Unlike mouse skin, which is dominated by gammadelta T cells, normal human skin has resident alphabeta T cells that are also sequenced, and this complicates analysis of the scalp TCR repertoire.

This clone has just one count. Its antigen is not yet known. There are no base qualities to consult, and no much larger clone falls within one base. At the junction V is shortened by 6 bases and J by 9 bases; bases outside the gene matches: 11. From its cysteine to its phenylalanine, the CDR3 spans 13 amino acids. Only CDR3 DNA remains: 39 bases, in frame from the first base. Per the germline V gene, MGHDK is the CDR1 and SYGVNS is the CDR2. What this sample's time point label stands for: baseline before oral tofacitinib. Lesional scalp punch biopsies and peripheral blood were obtained from alopecia areata patients. PBMCs were isolated by density centrifugation and stained for CD3, CD4 and CD8, after which CD4+ and CD8+ T cells were sorted on a FACSAria. Receptors were amplified or captured by the immunoSEQ multiplex PCR assay. RNA was extracted from all samples and reverse transcribed into cDNA, which served as template for TCR sequencing. First-strand cDNA was synthesized using SuperScript III with a 2:1 mix of oligo-dT and random hexamers. A synthetic immune receptor repertoire was used to gauge amplification bias, and whatever bias remained was removed computationally. The study's processing was this. Raw reads were preprocessed to remove errors, and CDR3 was defined according to IMGT conventions as the region from the conserved cysteine to phenylalanine. Clonality was computed as 1 minus the Shannon entropy, with the entropy normalized by log2 of the number of productive unique TCRs. CD4 or CD8 identity of scalp clones was inferred by cross-referencing scalp TCRbeta sequences with sorted blood CD4 and CD8 repertoires. This is the immuneACCESS table as TCRdb keeps it, with only in-frame sequences that have V and J called. A part of the clones is gone; compared with another copy, unresolved V genes explain less than half, and the rest is unexplained. V and J calls and clone size are given by that table; D and trimming were obtained from the DNA. This sample gives about 150,000 clones in total; 45% to 55% of them show up just once. The biggest ten clones account for roughly a fifth of the sample.

The TCR sequence derives from a human donor with alopecia areata. Sequencing used CD8+ T cells sorted from blood, obtained at week 0. This receptor chain uses TRBV25-1 and TRBJ2-7; TRBD1 lines up with 7 middle nucleotides. The DNA is TGTGCCAGCAGGTCTAGGGACAGTCGAAGGCAGTACTTC. Its product reads: CASRSRDSRRQYF.